These 13 T cell receptor beta chains came from one sample sequenced in a study of graft-versus-host responses after intestinal transplantation (dated by TCRdb to 2020 to 2022). Their antigen targets remain unknown. This specimen's time point label, interpreted: cells obtained before transplantation from donor or recipient. Libraries came from the immunoSEQ multiplex PCR assay. Sourced from immuneACCESS, this table was stored by TCRdb with only in-frame sequences that have V and J called. A share of the clones is absent; for the studies checked, an unresolved V gene accounts for under half, and the remainder has no known explanation. This sample lists approximately 54,000 clones; 84% were detected once. The biggest ten clones account for about 0.42% of the sample. The source was unstimulated CD4+ T cells sorted from spleen or lymph node cells, collected before transplant. The origin of the receptors is a human donor who was the organ donor for an intestinal transplant.

This clone is a singleton in its sample. The junction does not match germline at one end; this may be a read error. Additional DNA sequences in this sample encode the identical CDR3. The chain is built from TRBV30 and TRBJ2-3, with 12 bases lining up with TRBD2. Germline-derived CDR1 and CDR2 are GTSNPN and SVGIG (reference sequence). This CDR3 contains 20 residues. The CDR3 is CAWSAARTSGGFTSTDTQYF. CDR3 DNA sequence: TGTGCCTGGAGTGCCGCTCGAACTAGCGGGGGGTTCACGAGCACGGATACGCAGTATTTT.

The genes are TRBV20-1 and TRBJ2-7; the D gene is possibly TRBD1 (6 bases). The CDR3 runs 10 residues. Trimming pared 5 bases from V and 6 bases from J, leaving 8 bases between. Per germline, CDR1 DFQATT and CDR2 SNEGSKA (reference sequence). The CDR3 here is CSARRGEQYF. In nucleotides, the CDR3 is TGCAGTGCTCGCAGGGGCGAGCAGTACTTC.

The chain combines TRBV21-1 with TRBJ1-5; TRBD1 is the table's D call and was not checked against the DNA. TRBV21-1 is a pseudogene segment. CDR3 length: 15 amino acids. The CDR3 bases are TGTGCCAGCAGCAGCTACAGGGGGCTAAATCAGCCCCAGCATTTT. It encodes CASSSYRGLNQPQHF.

The V call is TRBV5-1, the J call TRBJ2-7; 10 nucleotides agree with TRBD2. After removal of 2 bases from V and 1 base from J, the junction contained 3 bases not matched to a gene. Germline lookup yields CDR1 SGHRS and CDR2 YFSETQ. The CDR3 length is 15 residues. CDR3 nucleotide sequence: TGCGCCAGCAGCTTATCACTAGCGGGGTCCTACGAGCAGTACTTC. This sequence encodes CASSLSLAGSYEQYF.

The J gene is TRBJ2-2, the V gene TRBV11-3, with 12 nucleotides matching TRBD2. Per the germline V gene, CDR1 is SGHNT and CDR2 is YENEEA. V lost 1 base and J lost 4; bases outside the gene matches: 1. The CDR3 has 16 amino acids. CDR3 bases: TGTGCCAGCAGCTTAGCTAGCGGGGGGGCCACCGGGGAGCTGTTTTTT. Translating gives CASSLASGGATGELFF.

This clone was seen only a few times. J is TRBJ1-4 and V is TRBV6-6; D gene ambiguous. CDR1 is MNHNY and CDR2 is SVGAGI in the germline V gene (reference sequence). The CDR3 has 12 amino acids. Trimming removed 6 bases from V and 8 bases from J, with 10 bases in between. The CDR3 loop is CASRDVGEKLFF. CDR3 bases: TGTGCCAGCAGGGACGTCGGCGAAAAACTGTTTTTT.

The V gene is TRBV9, the J gene TRBJ2-1, with D perhaps being TRBD1 or TRBD2 (5 bases each). The CDR3 consists of 17 residues. V shed 0 bases and J shed 4 bases, with 17 bases lying between them. Germline V lookup: CDR1 SGDLS, CDR2 YYNGEE. The CDR3: CASSVARGRIEYNEQFF. The CDR3 region has the DNA TGTGCCAGCAGCGTAGCACGGGGCCGCATAGAATACAATGAGCAGTTCTTC.

The V call is TRBV7-2, the J call TRBJ2-1; the match to TRBD2 covers 11 bases. Germline CDR1 is SGHTA and CDR2 is FQGNSA. The CDR3 sequence is 16 residues long. J gave up 4 bases and V 1 base, and 3 bases lay outside the gene matches. The chain's CDR3 is CASSLGVAGGYNEQFF. The CDR3 nucleotides read TGTGCCAGCAGCTTAGGAGTAGCGGGAGGGTACAATGAGCAGTTCTTC.

This clone was picked up a small number of times. The chain employs TRBV6-6 and TRBJ1-3, with 7 bases identical to TRBD1. J lost 3 bases, V lost 6 bases, and 2 bases had no gene match. The germline V gene has CDR1 MNHNY and CDR2 SVGAGI (reference sequence). The CDR3 is 13 amino acids. CDR3 sequence (DNA): TGTGCCAGCAGCCGACAGGGTGGAAACACCATATATTTT. Its protein product is CASSRQGGNTIYF.

The rearrangement joins TRBV11-2 to TRBJ1-2; TRBD1 is a possible D gene (5 bases). The CDR3 runs 15 residues. Trimming stripped 3 bases from V and 3 bases from J, with 14 bases between. From germline, CDR1 is SGHAT and CDR2 FQNNGV. CDR3 amino acids: CASSLGRIQDYGYTF. The CDR3 DNA reads TGTGCCAGCAGCTTGGGGAGAATACAGGACTATGGCTACACCTTC.

The chain has TRBV10-2 and TRBJ2-7; D tentatively reads TRBD1 or TRBD2 (5 bases each). The CDR3 loop spans 11 amino acids. Trimming removed 8 bases at V and 5 bases at J, with 10 bases between. Germline-derived CDR1 and CDR2 are WSHSY and SAAADI. CDR3 amino acids: CASGGGNEQYF. CDR3 in DNA: TGCGCCAGCGGGGGTGGGAACGAGCAGTACTTC.

This clone turned up a few times. The rearrangement joins TRBV6-5 to TRBJ2-3; 7 bases are a match to TRBD2. J lost 4 bases, V lost 0 bases, and 4 bases had no gene match. CDR1 MNHEY and CDR2 SVGAGI come from the germline V gene. The CDR3 covers 15 residues. The CDR3 loop is CASSYSAGASDTQYF. The CDR3 coding sequence is TGTGCCAGCAGTTACTCGGCGGGAGCTTCAGATACGCAGTATTTT.

This clone was found once. The chain combines TRBV5-1 with TRBJ2-1; no reliable D call. This CDR3 has 12 amino acids. Germline CDR1 and CDR2: SGHRS and YFSETQ. Trimming removed 2 bases at V and 7 bases at J, with 7 bases between. The CDR3 loop is CASSLAGNEQFF. CDR3 DNA: TGCGCCAGCAGCTTAGCAGGAAATGAGCAGTTCTTC.